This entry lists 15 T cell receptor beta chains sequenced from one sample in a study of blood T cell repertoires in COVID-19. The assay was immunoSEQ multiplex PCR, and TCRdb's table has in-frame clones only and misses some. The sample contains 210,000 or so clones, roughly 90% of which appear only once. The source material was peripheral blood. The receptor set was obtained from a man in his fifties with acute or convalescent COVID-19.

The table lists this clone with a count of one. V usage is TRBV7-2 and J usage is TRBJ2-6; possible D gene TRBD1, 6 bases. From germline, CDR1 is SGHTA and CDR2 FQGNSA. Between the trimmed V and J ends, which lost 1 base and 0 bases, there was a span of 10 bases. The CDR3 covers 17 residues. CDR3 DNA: TGTGCCAGCAGCTTAGGGGGACAAGTCTCTGGGGCCAACGTCCTGACTTTC. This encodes CASSLGGQVSGANVLTF.

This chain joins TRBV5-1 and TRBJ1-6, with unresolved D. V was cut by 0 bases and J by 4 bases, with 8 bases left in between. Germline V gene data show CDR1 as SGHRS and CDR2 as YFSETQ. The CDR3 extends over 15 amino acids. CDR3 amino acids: CASSLAGVYNSPLHF. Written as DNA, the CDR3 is TGCGCCAGCAGCTTGGCCGGGGTATATAATTCACCCCTCCACTTT.

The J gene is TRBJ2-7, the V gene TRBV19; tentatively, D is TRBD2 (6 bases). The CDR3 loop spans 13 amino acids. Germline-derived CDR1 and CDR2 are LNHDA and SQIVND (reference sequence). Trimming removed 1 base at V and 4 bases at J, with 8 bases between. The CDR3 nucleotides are TGTGCCAGTAGTATAGCGGGAGCGTACGAGCAGTACTTC. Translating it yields CASSIAGAYEQYF.

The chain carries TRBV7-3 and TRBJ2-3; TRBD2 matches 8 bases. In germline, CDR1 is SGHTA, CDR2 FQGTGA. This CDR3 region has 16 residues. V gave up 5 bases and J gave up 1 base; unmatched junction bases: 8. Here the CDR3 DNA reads TGTGCCAGCAGCCGTGGGCGGGAGGCGGGCACAGATACGCAGTATTTT. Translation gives CASSRGREAGTDTQYF.

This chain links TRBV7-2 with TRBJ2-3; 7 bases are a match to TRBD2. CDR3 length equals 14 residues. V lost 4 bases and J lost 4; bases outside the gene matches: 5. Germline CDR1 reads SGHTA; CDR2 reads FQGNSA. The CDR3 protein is CASSSGGRADTQYF. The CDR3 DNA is TGTGCCAGCAGCTCGGGAGGTCGGGCAGATACGCAGTATTTT. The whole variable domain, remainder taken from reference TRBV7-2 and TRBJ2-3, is GAGVSQSPSNKVTEKGKDVELRCDPISGHTALYWYRQSLGQGLEFLIYFQGNSAPDKSGLPSDRFSAERTGGSVSTLTIQRTQQEDSAVYLCASSSGGRADTQYFGPGTRLTVL.

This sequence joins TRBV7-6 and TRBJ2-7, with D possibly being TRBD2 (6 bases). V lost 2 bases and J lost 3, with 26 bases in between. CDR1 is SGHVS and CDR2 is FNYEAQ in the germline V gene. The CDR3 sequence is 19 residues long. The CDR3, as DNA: TGTGCCAGCAGCTTAAAAGGGTCGTCGGACTACCGCCCGCTCTACGAGCAGTACGTC. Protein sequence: CASSLKGSSDYRPLYEQYV.

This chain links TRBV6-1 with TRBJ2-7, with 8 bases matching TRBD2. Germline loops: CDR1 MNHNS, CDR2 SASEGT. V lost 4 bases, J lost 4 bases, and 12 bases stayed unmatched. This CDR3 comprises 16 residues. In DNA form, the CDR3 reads TGTGCCAGCAGTGCAAGCGTGAGCGGGAGTGCGTACGAGCAGTACTTC. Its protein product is CASSASVSGSAYEQYF.

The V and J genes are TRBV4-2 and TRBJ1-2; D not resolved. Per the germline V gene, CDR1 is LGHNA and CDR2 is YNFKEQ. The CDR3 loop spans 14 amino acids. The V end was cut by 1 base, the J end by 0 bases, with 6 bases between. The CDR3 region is CASSQVEANYGYTF. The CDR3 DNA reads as TGTGCCAGCAGCCAAGTCGAGGCTAACTATGGCTACACCTTC.

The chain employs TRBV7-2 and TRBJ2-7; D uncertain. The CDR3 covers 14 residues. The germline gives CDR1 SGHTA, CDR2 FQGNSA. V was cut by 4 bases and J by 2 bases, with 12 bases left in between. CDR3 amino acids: CASSSYRSPYEQYV. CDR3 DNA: TGTGCCAGCAGCTCGTACCGGAGCCCCTACGAGCAGTACGTC.

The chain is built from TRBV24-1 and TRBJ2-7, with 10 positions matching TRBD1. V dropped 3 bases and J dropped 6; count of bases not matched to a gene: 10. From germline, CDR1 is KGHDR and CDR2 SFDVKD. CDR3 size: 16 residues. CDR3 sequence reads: CATSDSPGQGIGEQYF. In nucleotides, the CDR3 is TGTGCCACCAGTGATAGTCCGGGACAGGGGATAGGCGAGCAGTACTTC.

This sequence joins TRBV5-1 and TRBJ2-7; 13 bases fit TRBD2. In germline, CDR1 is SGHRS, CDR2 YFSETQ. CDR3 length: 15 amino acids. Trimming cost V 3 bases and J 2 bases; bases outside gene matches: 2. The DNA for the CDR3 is TGCGCCAGCAGCTCGGGACTAGCGGGGCCCTACGAGCAGTACTTC. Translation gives CASSSGLAGPYEQYF.

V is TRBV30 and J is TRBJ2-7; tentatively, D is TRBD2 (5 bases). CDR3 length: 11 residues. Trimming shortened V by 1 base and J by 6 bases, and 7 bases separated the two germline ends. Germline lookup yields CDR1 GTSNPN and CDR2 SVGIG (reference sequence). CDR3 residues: CAWSAGSEQYV. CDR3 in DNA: TGTGCCTGGAGTGCGGGGTCCGAGCAGTACGTC.

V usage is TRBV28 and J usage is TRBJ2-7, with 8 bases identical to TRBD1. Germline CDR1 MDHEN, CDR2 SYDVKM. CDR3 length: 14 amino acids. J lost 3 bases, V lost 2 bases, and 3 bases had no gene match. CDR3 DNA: TGTGCCAGCAGTTTAAGCAGGGGGCGCTACGAGCAGTACGTC. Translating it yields CASSLSRGRYEQYV.

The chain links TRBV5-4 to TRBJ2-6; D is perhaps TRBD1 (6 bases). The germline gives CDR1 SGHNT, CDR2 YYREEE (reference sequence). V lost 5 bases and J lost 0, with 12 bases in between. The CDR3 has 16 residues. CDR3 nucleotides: TGTGCCAGCAGGCCAGGGGTTGGCTCTGGGGCCAACGTCCTGACTTTC. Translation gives CASRPGVGSGANVLTF.

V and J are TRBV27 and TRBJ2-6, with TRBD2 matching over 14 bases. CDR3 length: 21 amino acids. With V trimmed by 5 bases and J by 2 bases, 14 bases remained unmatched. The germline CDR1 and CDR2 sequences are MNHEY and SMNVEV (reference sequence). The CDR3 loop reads CASSQSNLGLAGAAGANVLTF. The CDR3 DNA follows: TGTGCCAGCAGTCAATCCAACCTGGGACTAGCGGGAGCAGCTGGGGCCAACGTCCTGACTTTC.